This passage covers 13 T cell receptor beta chains from one sample sequenced in a study of cytomegalovirus exposure and HLA in healthy donors. PCR used 60 Vbeta primers and 13 Jbeta primers. Method: immunoSEQ multiplex PCR; TCRdb's copy keeps in-frame clones and lacks some. The table lists 200,000 or so clones, 75% to 85% of them singletons, with approximately 0.36% in the top ten. Sequencing input: PBMCs. These receptors were collected from a male donor in good health and CMV-seropositive.

The chain has TRBV30 and TRBJ2-7, with TRBD2 as a possible D gene (5 bases). The CDR3 extends over 14 amino acids. V was cut by 3 bases and J by 2 bases, with 14 bases left in between. The germline V gene has CDR1 GTSNPN and CDR2 SVGIG (reference sequence). The CDR3 nucleotides are TGTGCCTGGAGGGGGAGTGCACTAACCTACGAGCAGTACTTC. Amino acids: CAWRGSALTYEQYF.

This CDR3 reads CASSLGAGRNEKLFF. The DNA of the CDR3 is TGCGCCAGCAGCTTGGGCGCGGGAAGAAATGAAAAACTGTTTTTT. The rearrangement uses TRBV5-1 and TRBJ1-4; D not resolved. This CDR3 has 15 residues. V lost 0 bases and J 5 bases, leaving 11 bases between the germline ends. Germline values: CDR1 SGHRS, CDR2 YFSETQ.

The chain combines TRBV27 with TRBJ2-7; 7 positions agree with TRBD2. V trimming: 5 bases; J trimming: 3 bases; junction bases outside the gene matches: 13. The CDR3 totals 16 residues. Germline values: CDR1 MNHEY, CDR2 SMNVEV (reference sequence). Here the CDR3 reads CASSGGAGLPHYEQYF. The DNA of the CDR3 is TGTGCCAGCAGTGGTGGAGCGGGACTCCCTCACTACGAGCAGTACTTC.

The rearrangement joins TRBV5-1 to TRBJ2-5, with a tentative D call TRBD1 (6 bases). CDR1 is SGHRS, CDR2 YFSETQ, per germline. The CDR3 consists of 15 residues. V shed 4 bases and J shed 1 base, with 14 bases lying between them. CDR3 sequence: CASSDYRASQETQYF. CDR3 DNA sequence: TGCGCCAGCAGCGACTACAGGGCTTCCCAAGAGACCCAGTACTTC.

This chain uses TRBV10-3 with TRBJ2-7, with D perhaps matching TRBD2 (6 bases). The CDR3 extends over 15 amino acids. Trimming took 0 bases from V and 3 from J, leaving 12 bases between them. From germline, CDR1 is ENHRY and CDR2 SYGVKD. CDR3 protein: CAISESMRRGYEQYF. CDR3 DNA: TGTGCCATCAGTGAGTCGATGCGGAGGGGCTACGAGCAGTACTTC.

The chain couples TRBV2 to TRBJ1-5, with D possibly being TRBD1 (5 bases). V was pared by 5 bases and J by 2 bases, with 13 bases between. This CDR3 has 15 amino acids. From germline, CDR1 is SNHLY and CDR2 FYNNEI. CDR3 in amino acids: CASSFQGMGNQPQHF. CDR3 DNA sequence: TGTGCCAGCAGTTTTCAGGGAATGGGCAATCAGCCCCAGCATTTT.

V and J are TRBV7-3 and TRBJ2-2; 8 nucleotides line up with TRBD2. This CDR3 has 16 residues. Trimming at V came to 5 bases and at J to 0 bases, leaving 5 bases not matched to a gene. Germline V gene sequence: CDR1 SGHTA, CDR2 FQGTGA. The CDR3 sequence is CASSPGGGSNTGELFF. Here the CDR3 DNA reads TGTGCCAGCAGCCCGGGAGGGGGTTCGAACACCGGGGAGCTGTTTTTT.

The gene calls are TRBV2 and TRBJ2-2; 10 positions agree with TRBD2. Germline V lookup: CDR1 SNHLY, CDR2 FYNNEI. The CDR3 is 17 amino acids. J gave up 7 bases and V 6 bases, and 14 bases lay outside the gene matches. CDR3 DNA sequence: TGTGCCAGCAGGAGTTCTAGCGGGAGTCCCTTAGGCGGGGAGCTGTTTTTT. It codes for CASRSSSGSPLGGELFF.

This chain joins TRBV9 and TRBJ2-1, with D perhaps matching TRBD2 (6 bases). Looked up from germline, CDR1 is SGDLS and CDR2 is YYNGEE. There are 15 residues in the CDR3. Trimming took off 5 bases at V and 2 bases at J, with 14 bases between the two ends. As DNA, the CDR3 is TGTGCCAGCAGTACCGGGACTTCGACCTACAATGAGCAGTTCTTC. This gives the protein CASSTGTSTYNEQFF.

The V call is TRBV18, the J call TRBJ1-5; 9 nucleotides line up with TRBD1. The CDR3 totals 15 residues. Per germline, CDR1 KGHSH and CDR2 LQKENI. V gave up 4 bases and J gave up 4 bases; unmatched junction bases: 5. DNA of the CDR3: TGTGCCAGCTCACAGGGACAGGGCTTAAATCAGCCCCAGCATTTT. This gives the protein CASSQGQGLNQPQHF. Based on the CDR3 plus reference TRBV18 and TRBJ1-5, the full variable domain is NAGVMQNPRHLVRRRGQEARLRCSPMKGHSHVYWYRQLPEEGLKFMVYLQKENIIDESGMPKERFSAEFPKEGPSILRIQQVVRGDSAAYFCASSQGQGLNQPQHFGDGTRLSIL.

This clone was picked up one time. The rearrangement joins TRBV9 to TRBJ2-3, with D possibly being TRBD2 (5 bases). CDR1 is SGDLS and CDR2 is YYNGEE in the germline V gene. V gave up 4 bases and J gave up 5 bases, with 17 bases separating them. CDR3 length: 15 amino acids. CDR3 sequence reads: CASSPYLSAGDTQYF. In DNA form, the CDR3 reads TGTGCCAGCAGCCCCTACCTTAGTGCGGGAGATACGCAGTATTTT.

This chain uses TRBV5-5 with TRBJ2-5; no firm D call. Germline values: CDR1 SGHKS, CDR2 YYEKEE (reference sequence). The CDR3 runs to 13 residues. V lost 4 bases and J lost 1, with 8 bases in between. The CDR3: CASSLWLQETQYF. The CDR3 DNA follows: TGTGCCAGCAGCCTCTGGCTCCAAGAGACCCAGTACTTC.

The chain combines TRBV20-1 with TRBJ1-5, with D unclear. CDR1 is DFQATT and CDR2 is SNEGSKA in the germline V gene (reference sequence). The CDR3 has 10 residues. V was trimmed by 3 bases and J by 11 bases, leaving 8 bases between them. The CDR3 is CSASSVAQHF. The CDR3 coding sequence is TGCAGTGCTAGCTCGGTGGCCCAGCATTTT.